The present T cell receptor (beta chain) was sequenced within a study of long-term antiretroviral therapy in people with HIV. Study-wide points: Whereas controls had wider CDR3 length ranges, HIV repertoires had narrower ones.

V was cut by 6 bases and J by 7 bases, with 10 bases left in between. The germline V gene encodes CDR1 MNHEY and CDR2 SVGAGI. CDR3 length equals 12 residues. Treatment for every participant with HIV took place in the United States. Version v3.0 of the immunoSEQ assay was performed at survey level. Libraries were prepared by immunoSEQ multiplex PCR; TCRdb keeps only in-frame clonotypes and omits some of them. The data hold over 15,000 clones, with roughly 77% observed a single time. In the case of this clone: Antigen unknown.

This sequence was found in a man between 18 and 35 years old with HIV. Specimen: unsorted PBMCs, collected 0.3 years after starting antiretroviral therapy. The rearrangement links TRBV6-5 to TRBJ1-5, with D hard to call. This CDR3 reads CASSRFGQPQHF. CDR3 bases: TGTGCCAGCAGCAGGTTTGGGCAGCCCCAGCATTTT.